The 23 T cell receptor beta chains presented below share a single source sample, sequenced in a study of blood T cell repertoires in COVID-19. Some clones are missing from TCRdb's copy, which holds only in-frame ones; the method was immunoSEQ multiplex PCR. The table records 350,000 to 400,000 clones, approximately 87% of them present only once. Specimen: PBMCs or T cells enriched from blood (not recorded which). Source of these receptors: a woman aged 25 to 39 with acute COVID-19.

The chain has TRBV7-9 and TRBJ2-3, with 7 nucleotides matching TRBD2. Germline-derived CDR1 and CDR2 are SEHNR and FQNEAQ (reference sequence). The V gene end was trimmed by 4 bases and the J gene end by 0 bases; junction bases not matched to a gene: 13. The CDR3 covers 18 residues. The CDR3 sequence is CASSSLRPGGTSTDTQYF. The CDR3 DNA follows: TGTGCCAGCAGCTCGCTCCGCCCCGGGGGGACTAGCACAGATACGCAGTATTTT. The full variable domain, in which reference TRBV7-9 and TRBJ2-3 provide the parts outside the CDR3, is DTGVSQNPRHKITKRGQNVTFRCDPISEHNRLYWYRQTLGQGPEFLTYFQNEAQLEKSRLLSDRFSAERPKGSFSTLEIQRTEQGDSAMYLCASSSLRPGGTSTDTQYFGPGTRLTVL.

This chain joins TRBV18 and TRBJ2-1, with D perhaps TRBD1 (6 bases). This CDR3 comprises 15 residues. Germline V gene sequence: CDR1 KGHSH, CDR2 LQKENI. V was cut by 0 bases and J by 5 bases, with 11 bases left in between. DNA for the CDR3: TGTGCCAGCTCACCACCGTACAGGGTAGACAATGAGCAGTTCTTC. Translation gives CASSPPYRVDNEQFF.

The chain recombines TRBV4-3 with TRBJ1-1; maybe TRBD1 (5 bases). Trimming cost V 2 bases and J 4 bases, with 14 bases left between them. The CDR3 sequence is 15 residues long. Germline V lookup: CDR1 LGHNA, CDR2 YSLEER. The CDR3: CASSQFSGGSTEAFF. CDR3 DNA sequence: TGCGCCAGCAGCCAATTCTCGGGGGGGAGCACTGAAGCTTTCTTT.

This chain joins TRBV19 and TRBJ1-4; D not resolved. From germline, CDR1 is LNHDA and CDR2 SQIVND (reference sequence). V lost 3 bases and J lost 4, with 12 bases in between. CDR3 length: 15 residues. The CDR3 loop is CASSISVLRNEKLFF. CDR3 in DNA: TGTGCCAGTAGTATTTCGGTTCTTCGTAATGAAAAACTGTTTTTT.

This sequence joins TRBV7-2 and TRBJ1-2, with D unresolved. The CDR3 is made up of 13 amino acids. Germline CDR1 SGHTA, CDR2 FQGNSA. V was pared by 4 bases and J by 4 bases, with 10 bases between. This CDR3 is CASSSRRIYGYTF. CDR3 coding DNA: TGTGCCAGCAGCTCCAGGAGGATCTATGGCTACACCTTC.

This clone has a single count. This chain links TRBV19 with TRBJ1-1, with 10 bases lining up with TRBD1. The CDR3 loop spans 15 amino acids. Trimming at V came to 7 bases and at J to 0 bases, leaving 5 bases not matched to a gene. Germline CDR1 LNHDA, CDR2 SQIVND (reference sequence). CDR3 residues: CASNPDRGLNTEAFF. In DNA, the CDR3 is TGTGCCAGTAACCCAGACAGGGGGCTGAACACTGAAGCTTTCTTT.

The gene calls are TRBV18 and TRBJ1-4; 7 bases are a match to TRBD1. The V gene's germline CDR1 is KGHSH and CDR2 LQKENI. The CDR3 spans 18 residues. The junction had 9 bases not matched to a gene; V was cut back by 2 bases and J by 0 bases. The CDR3 here is CASSPWDRTTATNEKLFF. Written as DNA, the CDR3 is TGTGCCAGCTCACCATGGGACAGAACTACAGCAACTAATGAAAAACTGTTTTTT.

The chain combines TRBV28 with TRBJ1-3, with D maybe TRBD1 (5 bases). CDR1 is MDHEN, CDR2 SYDVKM, per germline. V dropped 5 bases and J dropped 4 bases, with 15 bases sitting between them. The CDR3 sequence is 15 residues long. The DNA for the CDR3 is TGTGCCAGCAGTGCCCAGACAGTAATCGGAAACACCATATATTTT. This sequence encodes CASSAQTVIGNTIYF.

The rearrangement joins TRBV11-3 to TRBJ1-3; unclear D gene. The CDR3 sequence is 14 residues long. The V gene lost 5 bases and the J gene lost 2 bases, with 10 bases spanning the gap. The germline V gene encodes CDR1 SGHNT and CDR2 YENEEA. The CDR3 region has the DNA TGTGCCAGCAGCCCGAGCGGGACTGGAAACACCATATATTTT. It translates to CASSPSGTGNTIYF.

The rearrangement joins TRBV29-1 to TRBJ2-1; 10 bases are shared with TRBD2. With V trimmed by 7 bases and J by 0 bases, 0 bases remained unmatched. Per the germline V gene, CDR1 is SQVTM and CDR2 is ANQGSEA. This CDR3 is 13 amino acids long. CDR3 region: CSERGGSYNEQFF. DNA of the CDR3: TGCAGCGAGCGGGGGGGCTCCTACAATGAGCAGTTCTTC.

The genes are TRBV7-6 and TRBJ2-7; tentative D call: TRBD2 (7 bases). Germline-derived CDR1 and CDR2 are SGHVS and FNYEAQ. Trimming stripped 1 base from V and 6 bases from J, with 22 bases between. The CDR3 has 17 residues. The CDR3 nucleotides are TGTGCCAGCAGCTTAGAACTGGCCTTCGGGGGGCTACGCGAGCAGTACTTC. Its translation is CASSLELAFGGLREQYF.

The chain employs TRBV30 and TRBJ2-7, with D unresolved. Germline assignment: CDR1 GTSNPN and CDR2 SVGIG (reference sequence). V shed 5 bases and J shed 6 bases, with 11 bases lying between them. This CDR3 contains 11 residues. This CDR3 is CAWASMSEQYF. The CDR3, as DNA: TGTGCCTGGGCTTCGATGAGCGAGCAGTACTTC.

This chain joins TRBV2 and TRBJ2-1, with TRBD1 matching over 8 bases. The CDR3 runs to 15 residues. Germline CDR1 reads SNHLY; CDR2 reads FYNNEI. Unmatched junction bases numbered 10, after V lost 7 bases and J lost 5 bases. The CDR3 DNA is TGTGCCAGCAATTTGGACAGGGCTTCTGACAATGAGCAGTTCTTC. This codes for CASNLDRASDNEQFF.

The chain is built from TRBV5-1 and TRBJ1-1; D remains unclear. V dropped 2 bases and J dropped 4 bases, with 9 bases sitting between them. The CDR3 totals 13 residues. From germline, CDR1 is SGHRS and CDR2 YFSETQ. Here the CDR3 DNA reads TGCGCCAGCAGCTTAGCAGGCCTCACTGAAGCTTTCTTT. This translates into CASSLAGLTEAFF.

The genes are TRBV24-1 and TRBJ1-1; tentative D call: TRBD1 (5 bases). Germline V CDR1 and CDR2: KGHDR, SFDVKD. The V gene lost 5 bases and the J gene lost 5 bases, with 23 bases spanning the gap. The CDR3 is 17 amino acids. CDR3 DNA sequence: TGTGCCACCAGTGGTCGCCCGCGGGGGGGACGTGGAACTGAAGCTTTCTTT. Residues: CATSGRPRGGRGTEAFF.

The genes are TRBV9 and TRBJ2-4; D is perhaps TRBD2 (6 bases). The CDR3 has 15 residues. CDR1 SGDLS and CDR2 YYNGEE come from the germline V gene. The V and J ends lost 0 bases and 1 base respectively, with 8 bases between them. In nucleotides, the CDR3 is TGTGCCAGCAGCGTAGGAGGAGGGGCCAAAAACATTCAGTACTTC. Translated: CASSVGGGAKNIQYF.

V gene TRBV29-1 combines with J gene TRBJ2-7; TRBD1 matches 7 bases. The CDR3 extends over 17 amino acids. The junction had 19 bases not matched to a gene; V was cut back by 3 bases and J by 5 bases. Germline values: CDR1 SQVTM, CDR2 ANQGSEA. CDR3 nucleotides: TGCAGCGTTGACGACCCCATTTTCGACAGGGAGTTCGACGAGCAGTACTTC. Protein sequence: CSVDDPIFDREFDEQYF.

The count of this clone is one. This CDR3 is also generated by other DNA sequences in the sample. V usage is TRBV19 and J usage is TRBJ1-5; 7 nucleotides agree with TRBD1. The J segment lost 5 bases and the V segment lost 0 bases, leaving 4 bases of the junction unmatched. CDR3 length: 15 residues. CDR1 is LNHDA, CDR2 SQIVND, per germline (reference sequence). CDR3 bases: TGTGCCAGTAGTATAGAAGAGGGGGCGCATCAGCCCCAGCATTTT. It yields the protein CASSIEEGAHQPQHF.

The chain joins TRBV7-2 to TRBJ2-3, with TRBD2 matching 7 bases. With V trimmed by 2 bases and J by 0 bases, 8 bases remained unmatched. Germline assignment: CDR1 SGHTA and CDR2 FQGNSA. The CDR3 covers 17 residues. The CDR3 sequence is CASSLPGRTRSTDTQYF. The DNA of the CDR3 is TGTGCCAGCAGCTTACCCGGGAGGACACGTAGCACAGATACGCAGTATTTT. Full variable domain (rest looked up from reference TRBV7-2 and TRBJ2-3): GAGVSQSPSNKVTEKGKDVELRCDPISGHTALYWYRQSLGQGLEFLIYFQGNSAPDKSGLPSDRFSAERTGGSVSTLTIQRTQQEDSAVYLCASSLPGRTRSTDTQYFGPGTRLTVL.

This chain uses TRBV24-1 with TRBJ1-1; D unclear. Germline V gene sequence: CDR1 KGHDR, CDR2 SFDVKD. CDR3 size: 13 residues. With 8 bases removed from V and 0 bases from J, the gap between germline ends came to 9 bases. CDR3 protein: CATMGSMNTEAFF. The CDR3 DNA is TGTGCCACCATGGGGAGTATGAACACTGAAGCTTTCTTT.

V usage is TRBV19 and J usage is TRBJ1-1; the D gene is possibly TRBD1 (5 bases). Germline V gene sequence: CDR1 LNHDA, CDR2 SQIVND (reference sequence). This CDR3 is built from 13 residues. Deletions cut 4 bases from V and 1 base from J, with 7 bases between. The CDR3 loop reads CASSSQGNTEAFF. The CDR3 DNA sequence: TGTGCCAGTAGTAGTCAGGGGAACACTGAAGCTTTCTTT.

The chain is built from TRBV29-1 and TRBJ2-3; D is perhaps TRBD1 (6 bases). Trimming stripped 6 bases from V and 6 bases from J, with 10 bases between. CDR1 is SQVTM, CDR2 ANQGSEA, per germline. The CDR3 consists of 11 residues. Here the CDR3 DNA reads TGCAGCGTGAGGGACACCGATACGCAGTATTTT. Its translation: CSVRDTDTQYF.

The V and J genes are TRBV18 and TRBJ2-1; D call uncertain. V lost 4 bases and J lost 0, with 10 bases in between. There are 15 residues in the CDR3. The germline CDR1 and CDR2 sequences are KGHSH and LQKENI. The CDR3 sequence is CASSLDTSSYNEQFF. DNA of the CDR3: TGTGCCAGCTCACTCGACACGAGCTCCTACAATGAGCAGTTCTTC.